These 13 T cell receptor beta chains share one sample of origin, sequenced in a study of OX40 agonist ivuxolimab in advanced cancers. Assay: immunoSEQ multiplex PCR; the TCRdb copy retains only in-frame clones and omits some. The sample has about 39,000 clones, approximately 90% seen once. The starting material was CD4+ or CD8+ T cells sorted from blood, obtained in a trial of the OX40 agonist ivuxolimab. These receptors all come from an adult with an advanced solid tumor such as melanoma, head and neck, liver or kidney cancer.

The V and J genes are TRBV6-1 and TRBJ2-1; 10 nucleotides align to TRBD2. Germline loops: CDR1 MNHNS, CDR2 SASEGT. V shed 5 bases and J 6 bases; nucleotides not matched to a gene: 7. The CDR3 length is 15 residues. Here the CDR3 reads CASSQLAGATNEQFF. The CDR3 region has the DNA TGTGCCAGCAGTCAGCTAGCGGGAGCGACCAATGAGCAGTTCTTC.

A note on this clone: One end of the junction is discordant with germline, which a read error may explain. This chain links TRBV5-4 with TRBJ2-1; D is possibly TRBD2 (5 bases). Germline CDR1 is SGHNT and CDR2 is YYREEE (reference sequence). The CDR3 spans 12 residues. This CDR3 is CASSLAADGKVF. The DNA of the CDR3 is TGTGCCAGCAGCTTGGCCGCTGACGGGAAGGTCTTC.

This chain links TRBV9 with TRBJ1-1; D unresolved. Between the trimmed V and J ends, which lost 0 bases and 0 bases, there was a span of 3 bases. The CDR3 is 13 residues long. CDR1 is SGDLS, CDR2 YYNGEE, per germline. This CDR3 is CASSVGMNTEAFF. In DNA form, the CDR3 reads TGTGCCAGCAGCGTAGGAATGAACACTGAAGCTTTCTTT.

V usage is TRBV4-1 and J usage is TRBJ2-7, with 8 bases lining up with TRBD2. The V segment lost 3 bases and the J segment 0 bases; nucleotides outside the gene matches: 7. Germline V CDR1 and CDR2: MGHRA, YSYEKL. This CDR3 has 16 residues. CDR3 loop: CASSQESGRTSYEQYF. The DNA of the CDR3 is TGCGCCAGCAGCCAGGAGAGCGGGAGAACCTCCTACGAGCAGTACTTC.

The CDR3 coding sequence is TGTGCCAGTAGCCCGACAGTAAGCTACGAGCAGTACTTC. Protein sequence: CASSPTVSYEQYF. The genes are TRBV19 and TRBJ2-7, with a tentative D call TRBD1 (5 bases). The CDR3 length is 13 residues. Germline CDR1 is LNHDA and CDR2 is SQIVND (reference sequence). Trimming pared 6 bases from V and 3 bases from J, leaving 12 bases between. The variable domain in full, with the rest retrieved from reference TRBV19 and TRBJ2-7, is DGGITQSPKYLFRKEGQNVTLSCEQNLNHDAMYWYRQDPGQGLRLIYYSQIVNDFQKGDIAEGYSVSREKKESFPLTVTSAQKNPTAFYLCASSPTVSYEQYFGPGTRLTVT.

The CDR3 reads CASSYGGINYGYTF. As DNA, the CDR3 is TGCGCCAGCAGCTACGGAGGAATTAACTATGGCTACACCTTC. The chain joins TRBV5-1 to TRBJ1-2; D is ambiguous. Germline-derived CDR1 and CDR2 are SGHRS and YFSETQ. V lost 3 bases, J lost 1 base, and 10 bases lay in between. The CDR3 length is 14 residues.

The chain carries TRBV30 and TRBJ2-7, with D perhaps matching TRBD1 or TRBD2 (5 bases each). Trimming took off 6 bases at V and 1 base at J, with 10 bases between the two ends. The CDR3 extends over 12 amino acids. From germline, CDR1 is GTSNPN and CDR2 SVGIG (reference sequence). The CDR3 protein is CACWDQSYEQYF. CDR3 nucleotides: TGTGCCTGCTGGGACCAGTCCTACGAGCAGTACTTC.

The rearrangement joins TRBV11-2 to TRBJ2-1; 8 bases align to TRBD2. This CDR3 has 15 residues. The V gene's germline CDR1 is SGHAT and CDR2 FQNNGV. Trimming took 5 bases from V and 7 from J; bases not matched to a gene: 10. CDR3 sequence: CASSLAGAAGNEQFF. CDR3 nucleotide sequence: TGTGCCAGCAGCCTAGCGGGCGCCGCGGGGAATGAGCAGTTCTTC. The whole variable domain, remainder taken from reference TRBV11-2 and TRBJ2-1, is EAGVAQSPRYKIIEKRQSVAFWCNPISGHATLYWYQQILGQGPKLLIQFQNNGVVDDSQLPKDRFSAERLKGVDSTLKIQPAKLEDSAVYLCASSLAGAAGNEQFFGPGTRLTVL.

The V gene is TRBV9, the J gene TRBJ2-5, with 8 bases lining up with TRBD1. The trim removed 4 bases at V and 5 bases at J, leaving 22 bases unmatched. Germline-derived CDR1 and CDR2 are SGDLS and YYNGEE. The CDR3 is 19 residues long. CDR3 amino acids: CASSSEHRGMVAERETQYF. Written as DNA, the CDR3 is TGTGCCAGCAGCTCAGAGCACAGGGGGATGGTAGCGGAACGGGAGACCCAGTACTTC.

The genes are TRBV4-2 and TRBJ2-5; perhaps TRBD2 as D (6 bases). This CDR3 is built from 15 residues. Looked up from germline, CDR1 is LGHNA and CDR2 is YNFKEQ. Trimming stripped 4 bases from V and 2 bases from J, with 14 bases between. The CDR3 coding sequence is TGTGCCAGCAGCCCTCGGGACTCTAAGCAAGAGACCCAGTACTTC. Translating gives CASSPRDSKQETQYF.

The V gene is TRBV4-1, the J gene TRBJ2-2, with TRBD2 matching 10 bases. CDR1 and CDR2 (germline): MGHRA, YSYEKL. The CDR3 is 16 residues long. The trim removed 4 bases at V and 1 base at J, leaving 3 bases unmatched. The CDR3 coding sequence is TGCGCCAGCAGCCCTCGGACTAGCGGGAACACCGGGGAGCTGTTTTTT. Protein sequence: CASSPRTSGNTGELFF.

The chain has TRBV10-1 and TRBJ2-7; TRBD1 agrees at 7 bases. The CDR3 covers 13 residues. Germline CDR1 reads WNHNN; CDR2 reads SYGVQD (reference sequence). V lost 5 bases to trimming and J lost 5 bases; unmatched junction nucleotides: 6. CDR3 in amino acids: CASSRDSVHEQYF. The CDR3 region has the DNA TGCGCCAGCAGTCGGGACAGTGTCCACGAGCAGTACTTC.

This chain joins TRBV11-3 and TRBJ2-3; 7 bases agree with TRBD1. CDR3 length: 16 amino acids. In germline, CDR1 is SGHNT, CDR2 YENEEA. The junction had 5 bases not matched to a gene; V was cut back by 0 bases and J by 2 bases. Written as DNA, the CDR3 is TGTGCCAGCAGCTTAGACCGACAGGGCCTCACAGATACGCAGTATTTT. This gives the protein CASSLDRQGLTDTQYF. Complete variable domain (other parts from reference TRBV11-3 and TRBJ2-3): EAGVVQSPRYKIIEKKQPVAFWCNPISGHNTLYWYLQNLGQGPELLIRYENEEAVDDSQLPKDRFSAERLKGVDSTLKIQPAELGDSAVYLCASSLDRQGLTDTQYFGPGTRLTVL.